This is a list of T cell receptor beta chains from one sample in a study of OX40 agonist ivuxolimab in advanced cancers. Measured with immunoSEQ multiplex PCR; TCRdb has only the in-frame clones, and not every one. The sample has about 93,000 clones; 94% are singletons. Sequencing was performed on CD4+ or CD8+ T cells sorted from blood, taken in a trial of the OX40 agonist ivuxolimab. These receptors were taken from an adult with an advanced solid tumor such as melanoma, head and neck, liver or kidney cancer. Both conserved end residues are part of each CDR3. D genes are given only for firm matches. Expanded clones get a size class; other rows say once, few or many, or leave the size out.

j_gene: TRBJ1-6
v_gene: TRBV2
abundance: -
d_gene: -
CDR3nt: TGTGCCAGCAGGGAGGGTTCACCCCTCCACTTT
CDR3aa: CASREGSPLHF

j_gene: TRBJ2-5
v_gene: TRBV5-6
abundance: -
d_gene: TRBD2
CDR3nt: TGTGCCAGCAGCGAAACGGGACTAGCGGTTAAAGAGACCCAGTACTTC
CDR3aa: CASSETGLAVKETQYF

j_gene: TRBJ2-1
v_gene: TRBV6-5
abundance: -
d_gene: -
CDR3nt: TGTGCCAGCAGTTACCACAGTTCCAATGAGCAGTTCTTC
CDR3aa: CASSYHSSNEQFF

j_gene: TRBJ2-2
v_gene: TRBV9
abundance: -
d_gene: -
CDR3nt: TGTGCCAGCAGCGTAGGTGACGGGATCACCGGGGAGCTGTTTTTT
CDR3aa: CASSVGDGITGELFF

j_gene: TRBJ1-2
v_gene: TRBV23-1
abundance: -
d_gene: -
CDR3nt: TGCGCCAGCAGTTCGGGAGGGGTAGAGGGCTACACCTTC
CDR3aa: CASSSGGVEGYTF

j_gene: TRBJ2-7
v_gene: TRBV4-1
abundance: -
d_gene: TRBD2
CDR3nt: TGCGCCAGCAGCCAAGATAGGGGGACTAGGTCGTCGGTTCCCTACGAGCAGTACTTC
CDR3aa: CASSQDRGTRSSVPYEQYF

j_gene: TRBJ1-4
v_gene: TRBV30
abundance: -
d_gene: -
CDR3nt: TGTGCCTGGGGGAAGATTGCAACTAATGAAAAACTGTTTTTT
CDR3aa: CAWGKIATNEKLFF

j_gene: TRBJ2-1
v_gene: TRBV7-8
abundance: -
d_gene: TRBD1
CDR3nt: TGTGCCAGCAGCGAGGACAGGTCCTACAATGAGCAGTTCTTC
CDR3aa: CASSEDRSYNEQFF

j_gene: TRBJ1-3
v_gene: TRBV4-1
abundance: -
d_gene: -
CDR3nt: TGCGCCAGCAGCCAGGGGGCGTCTGGAAACACCATATATTTT
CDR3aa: CASSQGASGNTIYF

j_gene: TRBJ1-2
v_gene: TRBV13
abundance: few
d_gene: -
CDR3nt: TGTGCCAGCAGTCGGAGGTTCCCGCCTGGCTACACCTTC
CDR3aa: CASSRRFPPGYTF

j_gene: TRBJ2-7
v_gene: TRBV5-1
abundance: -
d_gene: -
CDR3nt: TGCGCCAGCAGCAAGGACAGCAGCTCCTACGAGCAGTACTTC
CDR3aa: CASSKDSSSYEQYF

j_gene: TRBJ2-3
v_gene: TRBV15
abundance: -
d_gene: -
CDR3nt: TGTGCCACCAGCAGATACCGGGACACCGATACGCAGTATTTT
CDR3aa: CATSRYRDTDTQYF

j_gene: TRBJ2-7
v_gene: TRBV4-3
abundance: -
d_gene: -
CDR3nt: TGCGCCAGCAGCCAAGATGTTTTAGGTGAGCAGTACTTC
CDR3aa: CASSQDVLGEQYF

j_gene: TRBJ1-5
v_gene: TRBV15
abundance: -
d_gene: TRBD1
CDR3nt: TGTGCCACCAGCAGAGTAAAAGGCGAATCGGGACAGGGAAACCAGCCCCAGCATTTT
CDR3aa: CATSRVKGESGQGNQPQHF

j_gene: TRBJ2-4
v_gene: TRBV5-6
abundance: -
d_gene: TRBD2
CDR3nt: TGTGCCAGCAGCTTCGGGGGGAACATTCAGTACTTC
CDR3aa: CASSFGGNIQYF

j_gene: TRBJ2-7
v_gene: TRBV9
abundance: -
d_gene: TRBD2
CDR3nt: TGTGCCAGCAGCCAAGGAGGGCTAGCGGGAGGCTCCTACGAGCAGTACTTC
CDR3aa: CASSQGGLAGGSYEQYF

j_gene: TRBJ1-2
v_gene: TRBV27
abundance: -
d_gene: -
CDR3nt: TGTGCCAGCAGTTTGACAGCCACTAACTATGGCTACACCTTC
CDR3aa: CASSLTATNYGYTF

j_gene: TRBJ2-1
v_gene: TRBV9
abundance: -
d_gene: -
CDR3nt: TGTGCCAGCAGCCCTAGCGCTACGATCTCCTACAATGAGCAGTTCTTC
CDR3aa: CASSPSATISYNEQFF

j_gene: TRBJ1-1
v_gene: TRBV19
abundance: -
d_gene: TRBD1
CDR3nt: TGTGCCAGTACCCATGACAGGGAGGACACTGAAGCTTTCTTT
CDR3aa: CASTHDREDTEAFF

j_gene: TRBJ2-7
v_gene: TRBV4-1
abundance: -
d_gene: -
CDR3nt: TGCGCCAGCAGCCAAGATTCTGGGACTCCTGCCCCCTACGAGCAGTACTTC
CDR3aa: CASSQDSGTPAPYEQYF

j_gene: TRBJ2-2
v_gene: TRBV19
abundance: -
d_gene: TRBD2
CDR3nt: TGTGCCAGTAGTATGGCTGGGCTAGCGGGACTCTTACAGAACACCGGGGAGCTGTTTTTT
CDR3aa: CASSMAGLAGLLQNTGELFF

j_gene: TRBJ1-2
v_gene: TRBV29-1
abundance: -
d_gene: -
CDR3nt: TGCAGCGTTGAAGCTCAACAGGGAAATTTAGTTGGCTACACCTTC
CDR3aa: CSVEAQQGNLVGYTF

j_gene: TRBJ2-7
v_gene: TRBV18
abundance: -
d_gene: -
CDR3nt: TGTGCCAGCTCCCCAACCCTGGACGGAAGCTCCTACGAGCAGTACTTC
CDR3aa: CASSPTLDGSSYEQYF

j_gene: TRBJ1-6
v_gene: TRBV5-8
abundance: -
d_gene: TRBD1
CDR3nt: TGTGCCAGCAGCTTGAGAGGGGGCTTGTCACCCCTCCACTTT
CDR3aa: CASSLRGGLSPLHF

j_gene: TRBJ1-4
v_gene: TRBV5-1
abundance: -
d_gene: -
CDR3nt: TGCGCCAGCAGCTTGGTAACCGGGGGCTTGGAAAAACTGTTTTTT
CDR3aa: CASSLVTGGLEKLFF

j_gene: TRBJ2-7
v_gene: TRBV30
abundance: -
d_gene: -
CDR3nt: TGTGCCTGGAGTCCCTCCTACGAGCAGTACTTC
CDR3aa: CAWSPSYEQYF

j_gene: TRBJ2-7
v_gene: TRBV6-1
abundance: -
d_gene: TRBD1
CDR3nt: TGTGCCAGCAGACAAGGGACAGGGCCTTCCTACGAGCAGTACTTC
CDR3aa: CASRQGTGPSYEQYF

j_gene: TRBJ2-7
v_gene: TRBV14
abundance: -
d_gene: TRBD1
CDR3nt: TGTGCCAGCAGCCAAGGGACAGGGGACTACGAGCAGTACTTC
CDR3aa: CASSQGTGDYEQYF

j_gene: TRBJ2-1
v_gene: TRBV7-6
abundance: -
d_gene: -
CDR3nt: TGTGCCAGCAGCTTAGGTGTTATTGTGATAGGGGTATGGTCCTACAATGAGCAGTTCTTC
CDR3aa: CASSLGVIVIGVWSYNEQFF

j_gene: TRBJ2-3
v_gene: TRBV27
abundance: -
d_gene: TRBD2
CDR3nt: TGTGCCAGCAGTTTAAGAGCGGGAGGTAGGACAGATACGCAGTATTTT
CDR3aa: CASSLRAGGRTDTQYF

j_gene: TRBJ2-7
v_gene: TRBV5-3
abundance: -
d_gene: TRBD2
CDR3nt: TGTGCCAGAAGCTTGGAACTTGGACCCCGACTAGCGGGAGGGCCTCGTTATCTCTACGAGCAGTACTTC
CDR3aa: CARSLELGPRLAGGPRYLYEQYF

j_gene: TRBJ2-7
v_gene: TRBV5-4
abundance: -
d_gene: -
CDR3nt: TGTGCCAGCAGCTTCGACCGAACCTACGAGCAGTACTTC
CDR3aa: CASSFDRTYEQYF

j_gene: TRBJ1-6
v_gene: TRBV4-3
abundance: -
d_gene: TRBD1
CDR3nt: TGCGCCAGCAGCCAACGTCGTGGACAGGGCTATTCACCCCTCCACTTT
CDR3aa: CASSQRRGQGYSPLHF

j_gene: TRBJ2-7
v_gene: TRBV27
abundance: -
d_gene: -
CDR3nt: TGTGCCAGCAGTTTAGTGGGGGGCTACGAGCAGTACTTC
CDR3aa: CASSLVGGYEQYF

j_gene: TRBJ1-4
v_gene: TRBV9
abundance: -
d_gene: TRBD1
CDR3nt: TGTGCCAGCAGCGACGGACAGGGAGGCGAAAAACTGTTTTTT
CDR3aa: CASSDGQGGEKLFF

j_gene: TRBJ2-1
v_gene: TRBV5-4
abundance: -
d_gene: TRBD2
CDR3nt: TGTGCCAGCAGCTTGGCCATCGGCTTCGCTAGCGGGGGGGCAAGCAATGAGCAGTTCTTC
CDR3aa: CASSLAIGFASGGASNEQFF

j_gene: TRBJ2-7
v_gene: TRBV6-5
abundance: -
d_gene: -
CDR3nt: TGTGCCAGCGAAGGGCGTCAGACCTACGAGCAGTACTTC
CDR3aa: CASEGRQTYEQYF

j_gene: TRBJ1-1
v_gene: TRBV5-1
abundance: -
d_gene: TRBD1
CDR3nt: TGCGCCAGCAGCGAGGGACAGGGGGCGACTGAAGCTTTCTTT
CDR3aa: CASSEGQGATEAFF

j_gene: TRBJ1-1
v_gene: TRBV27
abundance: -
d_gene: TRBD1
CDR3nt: TGTGCCAGCACTGACAGGGGATGGACTGAAGCTTTCTTT
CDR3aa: CASTDRGWTEAFF

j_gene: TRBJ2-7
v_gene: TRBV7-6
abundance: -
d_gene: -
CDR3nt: TGTGCCAGCAGCTTCAGACAGGCCTTTCCCTCCTACGAGCAGTACTTC
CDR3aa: CASSFRQAFPSYEQYF

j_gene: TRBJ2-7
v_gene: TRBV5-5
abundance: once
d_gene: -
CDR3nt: TGTGCCAGCAGCTTTAGATGGGGACTGCTGAACCTGGGGTACGAGCAGTACTTC
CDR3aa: CASSFRWGLLNLGYEQYF

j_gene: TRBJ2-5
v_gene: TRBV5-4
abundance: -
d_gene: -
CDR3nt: TGTGCCAGCAGCCTGGGAGGACAGTGGGAAGAGACCCAGTACTTC
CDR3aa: CASSLGGQWEETQYF

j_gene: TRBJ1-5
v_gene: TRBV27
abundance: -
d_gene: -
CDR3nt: TGTGCCAGCAGTTTAGGGTTTCATCAGCCCCAGCATTTT
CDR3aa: CASSLGFHQPQHF

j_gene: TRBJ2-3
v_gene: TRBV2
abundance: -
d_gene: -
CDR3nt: TGTGCCAGCAGTCTGGGGGCGGGGGGCACAGATACGCAGTATTTT
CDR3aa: CASSLGAGGTDTQYF

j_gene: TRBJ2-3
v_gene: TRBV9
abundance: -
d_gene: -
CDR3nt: TGTGCCAGCAGCGATCCCCGGGGCCTCACCACAGATACGCAGTATTTT
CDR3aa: CASSDPRGLTTDTQYF